Detailed here is one TCR beta chain. The antigen remains undetermined. At the time of sampling, donors were nominally healthy, though unrecorded immune exposures were likely. This record belongs to a study of cytomegalovirus exposure and HLA in healthy donors. At the level of the study: Earlier, 150 million to 200 million T cells were analyzed, and about 100 million unique TCR beta sequences were found among them. Study-wide results and limits: Most TCR sequences were seen very rarely across donors, but some public TCRs occurred in many. In a later analysis, approximately 15,000 TCR beta sequences were associated with HLA alleles at 0.05 false discovery rate.

60 Vbeta and 13 Jbeta primers were used in PCR. The method was immunoSEQ multiplex PCR; TCRdb's version includes in-frame clones alone and lacks a portion of them. The sample lists 100,000 to 150,000 clones; around 75% were seen once. The CDR3 extends over 15 amino acids. The V gene's germline CDR1 is LGHNA and CDR2 YSLEER. The junction had 10 bases not matched to a gene; V was cut back by 5 bases and J by 8 bases. Sequenced input: PBMCs. The gene calls are TRBV4-3 and TRBJ2-1, with 9 positions matching TRBD2. The source of this sequence is a woman between 50 and 59 years old in good health and CMV-seronegative. CDR3 coding DNA: TGCGCCAGCAGCTCCGAGGGCGGGAGGGACGATGAGCAGTTCTTC. Its protein product is CASSSEGGRDDEQFF.